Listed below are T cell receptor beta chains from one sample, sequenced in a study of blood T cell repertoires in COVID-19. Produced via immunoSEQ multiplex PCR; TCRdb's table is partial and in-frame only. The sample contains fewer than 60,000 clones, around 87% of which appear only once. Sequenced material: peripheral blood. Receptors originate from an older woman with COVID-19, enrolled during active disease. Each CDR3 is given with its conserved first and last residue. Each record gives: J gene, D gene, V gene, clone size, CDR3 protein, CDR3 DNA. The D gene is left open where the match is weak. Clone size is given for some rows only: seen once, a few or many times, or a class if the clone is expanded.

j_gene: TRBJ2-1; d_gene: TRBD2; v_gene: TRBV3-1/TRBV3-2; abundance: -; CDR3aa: CASSRRLAETYNEQFF; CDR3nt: TGTGCCAGCAGCCGACGCCTAGCGGAGACCTACAATGAGCAGTTCTTC
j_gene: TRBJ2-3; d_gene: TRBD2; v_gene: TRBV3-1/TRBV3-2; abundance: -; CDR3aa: CASSSRLAGISTDTQYF; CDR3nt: TGTGCCAGCAGCTCACGACTAGCGGGAATAAGCACAGATACGCAGTATTTT
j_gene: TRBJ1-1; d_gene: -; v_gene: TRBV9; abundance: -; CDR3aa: CASSVQAGNTEAFF; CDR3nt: TGTGCCAGCAGCGTCCAGGCGGGGAACACTGAAGCTTTCTTT
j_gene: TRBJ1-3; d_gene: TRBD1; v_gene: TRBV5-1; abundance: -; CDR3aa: CASSLFRGGRISGNTIYF; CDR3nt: TGCGCCAGCAGCTTGTTTCGAGGGGGCCGAATATCTGGAAACACCATATATTTT
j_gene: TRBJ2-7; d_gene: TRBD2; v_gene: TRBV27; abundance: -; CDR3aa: CASSQARSGRSGEQYF; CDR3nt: TGTGCCAGCAGTCAGGCCAGAAGCGGGAGGTCGGGCGAGCAGTACTTC
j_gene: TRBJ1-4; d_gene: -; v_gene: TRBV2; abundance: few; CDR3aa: CASITQAAGDEKLFF; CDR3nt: TGTGCCAGCATCACCCAAGCGGCTGGGGATGAAAAACTGTTTTTT
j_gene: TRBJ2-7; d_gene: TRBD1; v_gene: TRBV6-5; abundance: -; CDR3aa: CASSYSSGGHNEQYF; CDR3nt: TGTGCCAGCAGTTACTCTTCAGGGGGTCATAACGAGCAGTACTTC
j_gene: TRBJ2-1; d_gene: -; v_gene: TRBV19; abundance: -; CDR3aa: CASSIQVYNEQFF; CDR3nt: TGTGCCAGTAGTATACAGGTATACAATGAGCAGTTCTTC
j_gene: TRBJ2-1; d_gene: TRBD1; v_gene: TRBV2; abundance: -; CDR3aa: CASSEWGGTGEYNEQFF; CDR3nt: TGTGCCAGCAGTGAGTGGGGAGGGACAGGGGAATACAATGAGCAGTTCTTC
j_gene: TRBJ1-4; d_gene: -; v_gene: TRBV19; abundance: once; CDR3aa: CASSIVRDEKLFF; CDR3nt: TGTGCCAGTAGTATAGTCAGGGATGAAAAACTGTTTTTT
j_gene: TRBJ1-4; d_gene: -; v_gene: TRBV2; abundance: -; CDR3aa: CASSRGLNEKLFF; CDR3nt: TGTGCCAGCAGCAGGGGCCTTAATGAAAAACTGTTTTTT
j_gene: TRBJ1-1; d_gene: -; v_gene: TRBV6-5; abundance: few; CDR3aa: CASSYLGVGARTEAFF; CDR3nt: TGTGCCAGCAGTTACCTCGGAGTGGGGGCCCGGACTGAAGCTTTCTTT
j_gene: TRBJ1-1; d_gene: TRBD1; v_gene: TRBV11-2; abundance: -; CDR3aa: CASSLVGQGASEAFF; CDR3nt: TGTGCCAGCAGCTTAGTCGGACAGGGGGCTTCTGAAGCTTTCTTT
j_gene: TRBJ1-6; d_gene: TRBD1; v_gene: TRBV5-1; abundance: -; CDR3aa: CASSPRQGGGSPLHF; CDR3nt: TGCGCCAGCAGCCCGCGACAAGGGGGCGGCTCACCCCTCCACTTT
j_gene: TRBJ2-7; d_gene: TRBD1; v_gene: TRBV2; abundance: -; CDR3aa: CASSPGTGNSYEQYF; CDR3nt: TGTGCCAGCAGTCCCGGGACAGGGAACTCCTACGAGCAGTACTTC
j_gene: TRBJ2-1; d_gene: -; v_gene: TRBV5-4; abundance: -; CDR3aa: CASNHRGLNEQFF; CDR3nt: TGTGCCAGCAACCATCGCGGGCTCAATGAGCAGTTCTTC
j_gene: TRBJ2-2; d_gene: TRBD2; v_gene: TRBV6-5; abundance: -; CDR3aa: CASSFSGGTGELFF; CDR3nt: TGTGCCAGCAGTTTTAGCGGGGGCACCGGGGAGCTGTTTTTT
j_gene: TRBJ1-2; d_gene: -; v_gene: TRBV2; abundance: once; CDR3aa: CASSLKGGYVSGYTF; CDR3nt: TGTGCCAGCAGCTTAAAGGGAGGGTACGTCTCTGGCTACACCTTC
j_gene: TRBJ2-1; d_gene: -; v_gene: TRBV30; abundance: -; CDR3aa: CAWSFGGVSYNEQFF; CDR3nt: TGTGCCTGGAGTTTTGGGGGCGTCTCCTACAATGAGCAGTTCTTC
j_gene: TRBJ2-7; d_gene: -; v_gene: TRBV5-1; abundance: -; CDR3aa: CASSPRSGSYEQYF; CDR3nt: TGCGCCAGCAGCCCTCGGTCAGGTTCCTACGAGCAGTACTTC
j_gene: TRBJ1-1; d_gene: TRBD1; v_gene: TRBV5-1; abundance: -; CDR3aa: CASSLEQGTHSTEAFF; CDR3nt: TGCGCCAGCAGCTTGGAACAGGGGACCCACTCGACTGAAGCTTTCTTT
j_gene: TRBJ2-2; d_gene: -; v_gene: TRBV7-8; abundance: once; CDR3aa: CASSFRDLPNTGELFF; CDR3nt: TGTGCCAGCAGCTTCCGAGACTTACCTAACACCGGGGAGCTGTTTTTT
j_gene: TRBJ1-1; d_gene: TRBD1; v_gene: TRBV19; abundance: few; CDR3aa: CASKGTGGLIGTEAFF; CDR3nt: TGTGCCAGTAAGGGGACAGGGGGCTTGATAGGGACTGAAGCTTTCTTT
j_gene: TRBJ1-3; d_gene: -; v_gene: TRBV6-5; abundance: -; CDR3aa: CASSWGTGNTIYF; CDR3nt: TGTGCCAGCAGTTGGGGGACAGGAAACACCATATATTTT
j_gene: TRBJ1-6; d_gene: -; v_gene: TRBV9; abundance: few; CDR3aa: CASSVGAGMGSPLHF; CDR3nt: TGTGCCAGCAGCGTAGGGGCAGGGATGGGTTCACCCCTCCACTTT
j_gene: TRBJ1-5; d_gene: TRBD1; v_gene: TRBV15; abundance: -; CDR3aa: CATSREVGQGKSPQHF; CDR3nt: TGTGCCACCAGCAGAGAAGTAGGACAGGGCAAATCGCCCCAGCATTTT
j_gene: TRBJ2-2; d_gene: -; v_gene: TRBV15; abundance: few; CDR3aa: CATSNSGGLSTGELFF; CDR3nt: TGTGCCACCAGCAATTCGGGGGGCCTGAGCACCGGGGAGCTGTTTTTT
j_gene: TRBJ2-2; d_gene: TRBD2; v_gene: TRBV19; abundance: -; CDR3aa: CASSSGRLYTGELFF; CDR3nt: TGTGCCAGTAGTAGCGGGAGACTGTACACCGGGGAGCTGTTTTTT
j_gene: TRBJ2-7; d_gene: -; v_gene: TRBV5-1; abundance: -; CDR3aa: CASSLRGGEQYF; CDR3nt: TGCGCCAGCAGCTTGCGAGGTGGCGAGCAGTACTTC
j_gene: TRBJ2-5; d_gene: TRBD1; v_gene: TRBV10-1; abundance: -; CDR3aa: CASSESRQGDETQYF; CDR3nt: TGCGCCAGCAGTGAGTCGAGACAGGGAGACGAGACCCAGTACTTC
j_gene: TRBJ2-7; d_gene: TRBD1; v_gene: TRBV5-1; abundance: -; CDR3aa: CASSLRQGQGAEQYF; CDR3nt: TGCGCCAGCAGCTTGCGGCAAGGACAGGGGGCCGAGCAGTACTTC
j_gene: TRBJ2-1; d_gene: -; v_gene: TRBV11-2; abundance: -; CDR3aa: CASSSNFEQFF; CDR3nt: TGTGCCAGCAGCTCTAACTTCGAGCAGTTCTTC
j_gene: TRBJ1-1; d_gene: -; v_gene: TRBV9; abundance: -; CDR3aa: CASSGTLKVGEAFF; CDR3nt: TGTGCCAGCAGCGGAACATTAAAAGTTGGTGAAGCTTTCTTT
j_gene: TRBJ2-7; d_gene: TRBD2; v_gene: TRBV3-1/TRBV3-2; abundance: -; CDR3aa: CASSQEARAGVEEQYF; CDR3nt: TGTGCCAGCAGCCAAGAAGCGCGAGCGGGAGTAGAGGAGCAGTACTTC
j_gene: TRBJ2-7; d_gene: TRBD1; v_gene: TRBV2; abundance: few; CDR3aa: CASKTGTGGSYEQYF; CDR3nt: TGTGCCAGCAAAACCGGGACAGGGGGCTCCTACGAGCAGTACTTC
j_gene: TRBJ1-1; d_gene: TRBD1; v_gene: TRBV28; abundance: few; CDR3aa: CASSSTRTGGGFRAFF; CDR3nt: TGTGCCAGCAGTTCAACTAGGACAGGGGGGGGGTTTCGAGCTTTCTTT
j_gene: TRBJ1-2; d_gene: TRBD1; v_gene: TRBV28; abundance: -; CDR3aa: CASSLAGTGWEYGYTF; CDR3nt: TGTGCCAGCAGTTTGGCCGGGACAGGGTGGGAATATGGCTACACCTTC
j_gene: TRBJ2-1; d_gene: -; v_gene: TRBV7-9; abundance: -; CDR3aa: CASSLIQVDEQFF; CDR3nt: TGTGCCAGCAGCTTAATCCAGGTGGATGAGCAGTTCTTC
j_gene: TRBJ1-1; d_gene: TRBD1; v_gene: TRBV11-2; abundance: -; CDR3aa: CASSYGQGQLNTEAFF; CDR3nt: TGTGCCAGCAGCTACGGACAGGGGCAATTGAACACTGAAGCTTTCTTT
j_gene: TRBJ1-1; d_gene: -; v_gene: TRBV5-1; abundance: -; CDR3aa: CASSLTGRQNTEAFF; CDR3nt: TGCGCCAGCAGCTTAACCGGGAGACAGAACACTGAAGCTTTCTTT
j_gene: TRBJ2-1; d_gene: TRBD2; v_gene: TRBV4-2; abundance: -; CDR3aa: CAVSGSSSDEQFF; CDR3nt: TGTGCCGTTAGCGGGAGTTCGTCAGATGAGCAGTTCTTC
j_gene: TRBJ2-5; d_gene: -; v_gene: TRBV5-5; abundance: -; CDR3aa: CASSPTWTEAQYF; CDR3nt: TGTGCCAGCAGCCCTACCTGGACAGAGGCCCAGTACTTC
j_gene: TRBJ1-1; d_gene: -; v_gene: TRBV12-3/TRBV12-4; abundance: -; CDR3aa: CASSFLPSRAFF; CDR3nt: TGTGCCAGCAGTTTCCTTCCAAGCAGGGCTTTCTTT
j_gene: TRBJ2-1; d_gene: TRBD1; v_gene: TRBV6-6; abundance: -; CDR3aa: CASRTDRERSEQFF; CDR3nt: TGTGCCAGCCGTACCGACAGGGAGCGTAGTGAGCAGTTCTTC
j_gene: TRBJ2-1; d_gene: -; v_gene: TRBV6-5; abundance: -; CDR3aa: CASSYQGWGSYNEQFF; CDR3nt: TGTGCCAGCAGTTACCAGGGATGGGGTTCCTACAATGAGCAGTTCTTC
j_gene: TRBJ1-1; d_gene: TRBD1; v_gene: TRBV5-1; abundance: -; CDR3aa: CASSLVAGGDVNTEAFF; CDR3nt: TGCGCCAGCAGCTTGGTGGCAGGGGGCGACGTGAACACTGAAGCTTTCTTT
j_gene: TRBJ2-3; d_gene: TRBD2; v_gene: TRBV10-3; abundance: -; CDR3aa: CATTPGLAVNTDTQYF; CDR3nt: TGTGCCACAACCCCGGGACTAGCGGTCAACACAGATACGCAGTATTTT
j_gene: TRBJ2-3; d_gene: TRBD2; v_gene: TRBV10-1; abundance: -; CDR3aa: CASSETSGFGPQYF; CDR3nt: TGCGCCAGCAGTGAGACTAGCGGGTTTGGTCCCCAGTATTTT
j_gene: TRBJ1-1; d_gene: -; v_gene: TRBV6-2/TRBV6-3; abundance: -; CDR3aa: CASSPNSEAFF; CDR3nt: TGTGCCAGCAGCCCAAACTCTGAAGCTTTCTTT
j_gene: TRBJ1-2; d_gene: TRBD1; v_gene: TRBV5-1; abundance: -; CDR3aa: CASSLQQGAVGYTF; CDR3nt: TGCGCCAGCAGCTTGCAACAGGGGGCGGTAGGCTACACCTTC